Below, one T cell receptor (beta chain) is given with its context. This specimen comes from a study of cytomegalovirus exposure and HLA in healthy donors. The PCR contained 60 Vbeta and 13 Jbeta primers. Assay: immunoSEQ multiplex PCR; the TCRdb copy retains only in-frame clones and omits some. The sample is made up of about 58,000 clones, and the top ten hold over 2% of it. J gave up 1 base and V 6 bases, and 11 bases lay outside the gene matches. Germline V gene lookup returns CDR1 LNHDA and CDR2 SQIVND (reference sequence). This CDR3 has 16 amino acids. The chain uses TRBV19 and TRBJ2-5; 7 positions match TRBD2. This TCR derives from a young woman in good health and CMV-seronegative. The sequenced sample consisted of PBMCs. Here the CDR3 reads CASRPDRSGSQETQYF. The CDR3 region has the DNA TGTGCCAGTAGACCCGACCGTAGCGGGTCCCAAGAGACCCAGTACTTC.